The 30 T cell receptor beta chains presented below share a single source sample, sequenced in a study of T cell repertoires in cytomegalovirus infection. TCRdb itself ran the reads through MiXCR, one entry per CDR3 protein. The data contain 100,000 to 150,000 distinct CDR3 sequences, around 30% of them singletons. The antigens for these receptors are not known. The input for sequencing was CD8+ T cells from cultured PBMCs, taken from culture after CMV antigen stimulation. The receptors stem from a human donor in good health (CMV status not recorded). Some clones in this sample may be carry-over from other donors' samples.

This clonotype was seen many times. The rearrangement joins TRBV7-2 to TRBJ2-7; the match to TRBD1 covers 8 bases. This CDR3 comprises 13 residues. V shed 5 bases and J 2 bases; nucleotides not matched to a gene: 2. Germline V lookup: CDR1 SGHTA, CDR2 FQGNSA. For the CDR3, the DNA is TGTGCCAGCAGCGAGGACAGGGCCTACGAGCAGTACTTC. Amino acids: CASSEDRAYEQYF. The full variable domain, completed using reference TRBV7-2 and TRBJ2-7, is GAGVSQSPSNKVTEKGKDVELRCDPISGHTALYWYRQSLGQGLEFLIYFQGNSAPDKSGLPSDRFSAERTGGSVSTLTIQRTQQEDSAVYLCASSEDRAYEQYFGPGTRLTVT.

This clonotype was detected a few times. CDR3 nucleotides: TGTGCCAGCAGCCGTATAGCCTACGAGCAGTACTTC. Its translation is CASSRIAYEQYF. V is TRBV7-2 and J is TRBJ2-7; no definite D call. Trimming pared 5 bases from V and 2 bases from J, leaving 7 bases between. The germline V gene has CDR1 SGHTA and CDR2 FQGNSA. The CDR3 sequence is 12 residues long. The full variable domain, in which reference TRBV7-2 and TRBJ2-7 provide the parts outside the CDR3, is GAGVSQSPSNKVTEKGKDVELRCDPISGHTALYWYRQSLGQGLEFLIYFQGNSAPDKSGLPSDRFSAERTGGSVSTLTIQRTQQEDSAVYLCASSRIAYEQYFGPGTRLTVT.

This clonotype was counted a few times. This chain uses TRBV7-6 with TRBJ2-7, with TRBD1 matching over 7 bases. Germline values: CDR1 SGHVS, CDR2 FNYEAQ. V lost 5 bases and J lost 3; bases outside the gene matches: 10. The CDR3 has 15 amino acids. CDR3 nucleotide sequence: TGTGCCAGCAGCCCGGCTCGGACAGGCCACTACGAGCAGTACTTC. Protein product: CASSPARTGHYEQYF.

The J gene is TRBJ2-5, the V gene TRBV7-6; 12 positions match TRBD2. V shed 4 bases and J 3 bases; nucleotides not matched to a gene: 9. CDR1 is SGHVS, CDR2 FNYEAQ, per germline. This CDR3 region has 17 residues. CDR3 bases: TGTGCCAGCAGCTCCCCCACTCGGACTAGCGGGAAAGAGACCCAGTACTTC. Translating it yields CASSSPTRTSGKETQYF.

This clonotype was seen a few times. The genes are TRBV7-8 and TRBJ1-2; 9 nucleotides agree with TRBD1. This CDR3 is 17 amino acids long. Germline lookup yields CDR1 SGHVS and CDR2 FQNEAQ. Trimming at V came to 1 base and at J to 4 bases, leaving 10 bases not matched to a gene. CDR3 loop: CASSLDRQGVMVYGYTF. The CDR3 DNA reads TGTGCCAGCAGCTTAGACCGACAGGGGGTGATGGTCTATGGCTACACCTTC. Supplemented by reference TRBV7-8 and TRBJ1-2, the full variable domain reads GAGVSQSPRYKVAKRGQDVALRCDPISGHVSLFWYQQALGQGPEFLTYFQNEAQLDKSGLPSDRFFAERPEGSVSTLKIQRTQQEDSAVYLCASSLDRQGVMVYGYTFGSGTRLTVV.

This chain joins TRBV24-1 and TRBJ2-1, with unresolved D. CDR1 KGHDR and CDR2 SFDVKD come from the germline V gene. Trimming took off 9 bases at V and 6 bases at J, with 20 bases between the two ends. CDR3 length equals 15 residues. In nucleotides, the CDR3 is TGTGCCACCCATAGGACCCACACATCGATCAATGAGCAGTTCTTC. It is translated as CATHRTHTSINEQFF.

This sequence joins TRBV5-3 and TRBJ2-7, with TRBD1 as a possible D gene (6 bases). TRBV5-3 is filed as an ORF, its function uncertain. This CDR3 is built from 16 residues. Trimming removed 8 bases from V and 2 bases from J, with 23 bases in between. This chain's CDR3 is CASSLDVGALAYEQYF. The CDR3 nucleotides read TGTGCCAGCAGCCTAGACGTGGGGGCCTTAGCCTACGAGCAGTACTTC.

The CDR3 DNA is TGCGCCAGCAGCGATCGGGGGGTCGCGTACAATGAGCAGTTCTTC. Protein: CASSDRGVAYNEQFF. V is TRBV4-1 and J is TRBJ2-1; 7 bases map to TRBD2. V shed 5 bases, J shed 4 bases, and the junction held 8 bases outside the gene matches. Germline CDR1 and CDR2: MGHRA and YSYEKL. CDR3 length equals 15 residues.

This clonotype appeared a single time. The chain carries TRBV7-9 and TRBJ2-3; D unresolved. V was clipped by 6 bases and J by 2 bases, with 12 bases between them. Looked up from germline, CDR1 is SEHNR and CDR2 is FQNEAQ (reference sequence). There are 14 residues in the CDR3. CDR3 residues: CASSSGDPTDTQYF. The DNA of the CDR3 is TGTGCCAGCAGTTCCGGTGATCCCACAGATACGCAGTATTTT.

This sequence joins TRBV6-6 and TRBJ1-6; 7 bases are shared with TRBD1. With 3 bases clipped from V and 5 bases from J, the junction kept 7 bases outside the gene matches. This CDR3 is 16 amino acids long. Germline CDR1 reads MNHNY; CDR2 reads SVGAGI (reference sequence). The CDR3, as DNA: TGTGCCAGCAGTTATCCGGGACAGTATAATAATTCACCCCTCCACTTT. The encoded protein is CASSYPGQYNNSPLHF.

The CDR3 DNA follows: TGTGCCATCAGTGAGATTTGGAGGGGGACTGGAAAAGAGACCCAGTACTTC. This codes for CAISEIWRGTGKETQYF. The gene calls are TRBV10-3 and TRBJ2-5; D might be TRBD1 or TRBD2, each matching 6 bases. CDR1 and CDR2 from the germline V gene are ENHRY and SYGVKD. CDR3 length: 17 amino acids. Trimming removed 2 bases at V and 3 bases at J, with 19 bases between.

This clonotype was counted a few times. The chain links TRBV7-2 to TRBJ2-2, with D possibly being TRBD1 (5 bases). Between the trimmed V and J ends, which lost 5 bases and 4 bases, there was a span of 20 bases. In germline, CDR1 is SGHTA, CDR2 FQGNSA. The CDR3 has 17 residues. The DNA of the CDR3 is TGTGCCAGCAGCACCATGGGGCGCGACATACTCACCGGGGAGCTGTTTTTT. Translating it yields CASSTMGRDILTGELFF.

This clonotype was seen a few times. J is TRBJ2-5 and V is TRBV6-1; the match to TRBD2 covers 12 bases. The V segment lost 6 bases and the J segment 3 bases; nucleotides outside the gene matches: 8. The CDR3 sequence is 16 residues long. CDR1 is MNHNS, CDR2 SASEGT, per germline. The CDR3 spells CASSRTSGETKETQYF. The CDR3 DNA is TGTGCCAGCAGCCGGACTAGCGGGGAGACAAAAGAGACCCAGTACTTC.

There are many counts of this clonotype. The chain uses TRBV7-2 and TRBJ2-1, with 7 bases matching TRBD2. The junction had 5 bases not matched to a gene; V was cut back by 1 base and J by 8 bases. From germline, CDR1 is SGHTA and CDR2 FQGNSA. The CDR3 is 14 amino acids. CDR3 DNA sequence: TGTGCCAGCAGCTTAGACGGGGGGAGCGATGAGCAGTTCTTC. It specifies CASSLDGGSDEQFF.

The CDR3 loop is CASSYSVDRGSYGYTF. The CDR3 bases are TGTGCCAGCAGTTACTCGGTGGACAGGGGAAGCTATGGCTACACCTTC. The V gene is TRBV6-5, the J gene TRBJ1-2, with 9 bases that match TRBD1. In germline, CDR1 is MNHEY, CDR2 SVGAGI. V lost 0 bases and J lost 4; bases outside the gene matches: 6. This CDR3 has 16 residues.

This clonotype was seen at least ten times. The chain uses TRBV2 and TRBJ1-2; no clear D. This CDR3 spans 12 amino acids. Germline assignment: CDR1 SNHLY and CDR2 FYNNEI. Trimming removed 4 bases at V and 4 bases at J, with 7 bases between. The CDR3 region has the DNA TGTGCCAGCAGTGGTTTGTTCTATGGCTACACCTTC. Translated, it gives CASSGLFYGYTF.

The rearrangement links TRBV5-1 to TRBJ2-5; D may be TRBD2 (5 bases). Germline V CDR1 and CDR2: SGHRS, YFSETQ. V shed 4 bases and J shed 5 bases, with 15 bases lying between them. This CDR3 is 14 amino acids long. CDR3 amino acids: CASSTTGGRETQYF. The CDR3 region has the DNA TGCGCCAGCAGCACCACGGGCGGGCGGGAGACCCAGTACTTC.

This clonotype was detected only a few times. The rearrangement links TRBV6-2 or TRBV6-3 to TRBJ2-7, with a tentative D call TRBD1 (6 bases). Trimming left V 0 bases short and J 3 bases short, with 12 bases between. The CDR3 runs 15 residues. Germline V gives CDR1 MNHEY, CDR2 SVGEGT. CDR3 sequence: CASSYSSGVVYEQYF. Written as DNA, the CDR3 is TGTGCCAGCAGTTACTCTTCAGGGGTTGTCTACGAGCAGTACTTC.

In its sample, this clonotype was seen a few times. CDR3 residues: CASIKAGGSRKDTQYF. The CDR3, as DNA: TGTGCCAGCATCAAAGCGGGGGGGTCCCGGAAGGATACGCAGTATTTT. The genes are TRBV5-6 and TRBJ2-3; 10 nucleotides line up with TRBD2. The V gene's germline CDR1 is SGHDT and CDR2 YYEEEE. Trimming took 6 bases from V and 6 from J; bases not matched to a gene: 13. CDR3 length: 16 residues.

The J gene is TRBJ1-5, the V gene TRBV27; TRBD1 might be the D (5 bases). Trimming took 6 bases from V and 4 from J, leaving 10 bases between them. Looked up from germline, CDR1 is MNHEY and CDR2 is SMNVEV (reference sequence). The CDR3 covers 13 residues. The CDR3 bases are TGTGCCAGCAGGCCAAGGGGAAATCAGCCCCAGCATTTT. Its protein is CASRPRGNQPQHF.

To note about this clonotype: Germline is not matched at one junction end, which may reflect a read error. V is TRBV7-7 and J is TRBJ2-5; 7 nucleotides align to TRBD1. Germline V gene data show CDR1 as SSHAT and CDR2 as FNYEAQ (reference sequence). The CDR3 length is 16 residues. The CDR3 region has the DNA TGTGCTAGCAGCTTAGGCGAGACAGGGCACCAAGAGACCCAGTACTTC. It encodes CASSLGETGHQETQYF.

CDR3 sequence reads: CASSLRVGGYEQYF. The CDR3 DNA reads as TGTGCCAGCAGCTTACGCGTGGGGGGTTACGAGCAGTACTTC. The rearrangement joins TRBV7-6 to TRBJ2-7, with a tentative D call TRBD2 (6 bases). The CDR3 is 14 residues long. V lost 2 bases, J lost 4 bases, and 12 bases lay in between. The germline V gene encodes CDR1 SGHVS and CDR2 FNYEAQ. The variable domain in full, with the rest retrieved from reference TRBV7-6 and TRBJ2-7, is GAGVSQSPRYKVTKRGQDVALRCDPISGHVSLYWYRQALGQGPEFLTYFNYEAQQDKSGLPNDRFSAERPEGSISTLTIQRTEQRDSAMYRCASSLRVGGYEQYFGPGTRLTVT.

This clonotype occurred a few times. The V call is TRBV19, the J call TRBJ2-4, with D hard to call. The germline V and J ends were trimmed by 1 base and 5 bases, with 18 bases remaining between them. The CDR3 is 17 amino acids. CDR1 is LNHDA, CDR2 SQIVND, per germline (reference sequence). The CDR3 region is CASSIGWGSSGENIQYF. The CDR3, as DNA: TGTGCCAGTAGTATAGGGTGGGGAAGTTCTGGGGAAAACATTCAGTACTTC. Full variable domain (remainder filled in from reference TRBV19 and TRBJ2-4): DGGITQSPKYLFRKEGQNVTLSCEQNLNHDAMYWYRQDPGQGLRLIYYSQIVNDFQKGDIAEGYSVSREKKESFPLTVTSAQKNPTAFYLCASSIGWGSSGENIQYFGAGTRLSVL.

This rearrangement joins TRBV9 to TRBJ2-3; D is possibly TRBD2 (6 bases). CDR3 length equals 17 residues. V was trimmed by 3 bases and J by 0 bases, leaving 17 bases between them. Germline assignment: CDR1 SGDLS and CDR2 YYNGEE. The CDR3 protein is CASSGGTYVSSTDTQYF. DNA for the CDR3: TGTGCCAGCAGCGGCGGGACTTACGTCTCTAGCACAGATACGCAGTATTTT.

The chain links TRBV5-5 to TRBJ1-6; maybe TRBD1 (5 bases). The germline V gene has CDR1 SGHKS and CDR2 YYEKEE (reference sequence). With 2 bases removed from V and 0 bases from J, the gap between germline ends came to 15 bases. This CDR3 has 18 amino acids. The CDR3 spells CASSLIGDQSSYNSPLHF. In DNA, the CDR3 is TGTGCCAGCAGCTTAATCGGGGACCAAAGCTCCTATAATTCACCCCTCCACTTT.

The chain is built from TRBV10-3 and TRBJ2-3; D unresolved. The CDR3 is 14 amino acids. Trimming took 4 bases from V and 3 from J, leaving 11 bases between them. Germline V lookup: CDR1 ENHRY, CDR2 SYGVKD. The CDR3 protein is CAISVTGPTDTQYF. In DNA, the CDR3 is TGTGCCATCAGTGTTACCGGTCCTACAGATACGCAGTATTTT.

The chain uses TRBV6-2 or TRBV6-3 and TRBJ1-6; D call uncertain. Deletions cut 6 bases from V and 7 bases from J, with 25 bases between. The CDR3 is 18 amino acids. Per the germline V gene, CDR1 is MNHEY and CDR2 is SVGEGT. In nucleotides, the CDR3 is TGTGCCAGCAGCGTTACCCCTTTTGGGCGTAGGTTGAATTCACCCCTCCACTTT. Protein sequence: CASSVTPFGRRLNSPLHF.

This clonotype was counted a few times. This chain joins TRBV4-3 and TRBJ1-6; D unclear. The V end was cut by 0 bases, the J end by 0 bases, with 12 bases between. The CDR3 sequence is 18 residues long. Germline CDR1 and CDR2: LGHNA and YSLEER. The CDR3 spells CASSQDVPGSSYNSPLHF. CDR3 in DNA: TGCGCCAGCAGCCAAGATGTTCCAGGAAGCTCCTATAATTCACCCCTCCACTTT.

This sequence joins TRBV5-6 and TRBJ2-7; D perhaps matches TRBD2 (6 bases). V lost 5 bases to trimming and J lost 4 bases, with 10 bases between them. This CDR3 contains 12 residues. Germline CDR1 is SGHDT and CDR2 is YYEEEE. CDR3 protein: CASSFGTYEQYF. The CDR3 DNA reads TGTGCCAGCAGTTTCGGGACTTACGAGCAGTACTTC.

This clonotype was seen many times. The gene calls are TRBV25-1 and TRBJ2-1, with D unclear. CDR3 length equals 15 residues. V was trimmed by 2 bases and J by 0 bases, leaving 8 bases between them. From germline, CDR1 is MGHDK and CDR2 SYGVNS. The CDR3 bases are TGTGCCAGCAGTGAAAAGGTGAGCTCCTACAATGAGCAGTTCTTC. This gives the protein CASSEKVSSYNEQFF.